Below, 30 T cell receptor beta chains from the same sample are listed, as sequenced in a study of T cell repertoires in cytomegalovirus infection. TCRdb fed the reads into MiXCR, producing one record per CDR3 protein. The sample lists 150,000 to 200,000 distinct CDR3 sequences, roughly 9% seen once, with about 5% in the top ten. Source material: PBMCs. These receptors all stem from a human donor in good health (CMV status not recorded). Some clones in this sample may be carry-over from other donors' samples.

This clonotype was recorded at least ten times. This sequence joins TRBV7-8 and TRBJ2-1; TRBD2 matches 8 bases. The CDR3 is made up of 17 amino acids. Looked up from germline, CDR1 is SGHVS and CDR2 is FQNEAQ. The V gene end was trimmed by 5 bases and the J gene end by 2 bases; junction bases not matched to a gene: 11. CDR3 sequence reads: CASSLRRRGATYNEQFF. The CDR3 bases are TGTGCCAGCAGCCTCCGACGGCGGGGGGCCACCTACAATGAGCAGTTCTTC.

This clonotype was counted a few times. The rearrangement joins TRBV28 to TRBJ2-7; TRBD1 agrees at 8 bases. The CDR3 is made up of 12 amino acids. V was pared by 8 bases and J by 3 bases, with 3 bases of the junction left unmatched. From germline, CDR1 is MDHEN and CDR2 SYDVKM. DNA for the CDR3: TGTGCCAGCGGACAGGGCCGCTACGAGCAGTACTTC. Translation gives CASGQGRYEQYF. Together with reference TRBV28 and TRBJ2-7, the CDR3 gives the full variable domain: DVKVTQSSRYLVKRTGEKVFLECVQDMDHENMFWYRQDPGLGLRLIYFSYDVKMKEKGDIPEGYSVSREKKERFSLILESASTNQTSMYLCASGQGRYEQYFGPGTRLTVT.

This clonotype occurred many times. This sequence joins TRBV7-2 and TRBJ2-3, with TRBD2 matching 8 bases. Trimming at V came to 5 bases and at J to 5 bases, leaving 6 bases not matched to a gene. Germline CDR1 and CDR2: SGHTA and FQGNSA. CDR3 size: 14 residues. For the CDR3, the DNA is TGTGCCAGCAGCCAAGCGGGAGTTGTAGATACGCAGTATTTT. Amino acids: CASSQAGVVDTQYF.

This CDR3 reads CSVERRGGSYEQYF. The DNA of the CDR3 is TGCAGTGTCGAGCGGCGTGGCGGCTCCTACGAGCAGTACTTC. The chain uses TRBV20-1 and TRBJ2-7, with D possibly TRBD2 on 5 matching bases. The CDR3 extends over 14 amino acids. Trimming shortened V by 7 bases and J by 0 bases, and 16 bases separated the two germline ends. Per the germline V gene, CDR1 is DFQATT and CDR2 is SNEGSKA (reference sequence).

This clonotype came up a few times. The germline gene is not matched at one end of the junction; a read error may be the cause. V and J are TRBV7-6 and TRBJ1-2; no clear D gene. The CDR3 has 11 residues. Per germline, CDR1 SGHVS and CDR2 FNYEAQ. The CDR3, as DNA: TGTGCCAGCAGTCGGACGGGCCCTTACAACTTC. It encodes CASSRTGPYNF.

This rearrangement joins TRBV29-1 to TRBJ1-1; D not certain. The CDR3 has 12 residues. The V end lost 7 bases, the J end lost 3 bases, and 12 bases lay between the germline ends. In germline, CDR1 is SQVTM, CDR2 ANQGSEA. CDR3 DNA: TGCAGCGCTGTGGTAGGAGACACTGAAGCTTTCTTT. This sequence encodes CSAVVGDTEAFF.

This clonotype turned up a few times. This chain links TRBV25-1 with TRBJ1-5; 7 bases map to TRBD1. V lost 6 bases to trimming and J lost 6 bases; unmatched junction nucleotides: 5. Germline values: CDR1 MGHDK, CDR2 SYGVNS. This CDR3 region has 13 residues. The CDR3 DNA reads as TGTGCCAGCAGAGACAGGGAGGGTCAGCCCCAGCATTTT. Translation: CASRDREGQPQHF.

There are many counts of this clonotype. The chain employs TRBV12-3 or TRBV12-4 and TRBJ1-5, with 9 positions matching TRBD1. V lost 9 bases to trimming and J lost 5 bases; unmatched junction nucleotides: 5. There are 13 residues in the CDR3. CDR3 DNA sequence: TGTGCCAGTGGTCGGACAGGGGATCAGCCCCAGCATTTT. It encodes CASGRTGDQPQHF.

This clonotype came up many times. This chain connects TRBV7-2 to TRBJ2-4; unclear D gene. Per the germline V gene, CDR1 is SGHTA and CDR2 is FQGNSA. Trimming cost V 1 base and J 0 bases, with 4 bases left between them. CDR3 length: 14 residues. CDR3 sequence reads: CASSLVLAKNIQYF. DNA of the CDR3: TGTGCCAGCAGCTTAGTACTAGCCAAAAACATTCAGTACTTC.

In this sample, this clonotype turned up many times. This chain joins TRBV7-9 and TRBJ1-5, with TRBD1 identical over 7 bases. V trimming: 6 bases; J trimming: 4 bases; junction bases outside the gene matches: 0. The CDR3 totals 12 residues. Germline V gives CDR1 SEHNR, CDR2 FQNEAQ (reference sequence). CDR3 protein: CASRQGNQPQHF. CDR3 nucleotide sequence: TGTGCCAGCAGACAGGGGAATCAGCCCCAGCATTTT.

The chain combines TRBV20-1 with TRBJ1-5, with no clear D. The ends were cut back, 3 bases at V and 0 bases at J, with 12 bases in the middle. The CDR3 loop spans 15 amino acids. Germline V lookup: CDR1 DFQATT, CDR2 SNEGSKA (reference sequence). The CDR3 nucleotides read TGCAGTGCTAGGGACGGCCAAGCTAGCAATCAGCCCCAGCATTTT. Translation gives CSARDGQASNQPQHF.

A few counts support this clonotype. This chain uses TRBV25-1 with TRBJ2-5; the D gene is possibly TRBD1 (5 bases). The CDR3 runs to 13 residues. V shed 1 base and J shed 3 bases, with 6 bases lying between them. Germline V gene data show CDR1 as MGHDK and CDR2 as SYGVNS. The CDR3 DNA follows: TGTGCCAGCAGTGAATTAGGGGAAGAGACCCAGTACTTC. Its translation is CASSELGEETQYF.

The rearrangement uses TRBV2 and TRBJ2-6, with TRBD2 matching over 15 bases. Germline CDR1 SNHLY, CDR2 FYNNEI. This CDR3 comprises 17 residues. J gave up 2 bases and V 6 bases, and 2 bases lay outside the gene matches. The CDR3 nucleotides are TGTGCCAGCAGCGGGACTAGCGGGGGGCCTGGGGCCAACGTCCTGACTTTC. Protein: CASSGTSGGPGANVLTF. The full variable domain, its missing parts supplied by reference TRBV2 and TRBJ2-6, is EPEVTQTPSHQVTQMGQEVILRCVPISNHLYFYWYRQILGQKVEFLVSFYNNEISEKSEIFDDQFSVERPDGSNFTLKIRSTKLEDSAMYFCASSGTSGGPGANVLTFGAGSRLTVL.

In this sample, this clonotype turned up many times. V gene TRBV28 combines with J gene TRBJ2-3, with TRBD1 matching 9 bases. With 6 bases clipped from V and 1 base from J, the junction kept 8 bases outside the gene matches. This CDR3 has 16 residues. The germline V gene encodes CDR1 MDHEN and CDR2 SYDVKM. In DNA form, the CDR3 reads TGTGCCAGCAGCTCTAGACAGGGGGTGGGCACAGATACGCAGTATTTT. Translated: CASSSRQGVGTDTQYF.

Many counts were recorded for this clonotype. The rearrangement links TRBV19 to TRBJ1-1; tentative D call: TRBD1 (5 bases). V was shortened by 6 bases and J by 3 bases, with 14 bases between the two germline ends. The CDR3 loop spans 14 amino acids. Germline CDR1 and CDR2: LNHDA and SQIVND (reference sequence). This CDR3 is CASRNSREYTEAFF. The CDR3 nucleotides are TGTGCCAGTAGAAACAGCAGGGAGTACACTGAAGCTTTCTTT. The full variable domain, with the rest looked up from reference TRBV19 and TRBJ1-1, is DGGITQSPKYLFRKEGQNVTLSCEQNLNHDAMYWYRQDPGQGLRLIYYSQIVNDFQKGDIAEGYSVSREKKESFPLTVTSAQKNPTAFYLCASRNSREYTEAFFGQGTRLTVV.

The chain combines TRBV11-2 with TRBJ2-5; TRBD2 matches 7 bases. V trimming: 2 bases; J trimming: 5 bases; junction bases outside the gene matches: 8. The CDR3 spans 15 residues. Germline assignment: CDR1 SGHAT and CDR2 FQNNGV. The CDR3 coding sequence is TGTGCCAGCAGCTTAAGGTCGGGGAGGGTCGAGACCCAGTACTTC. Protein: CASSLRSGRVETQYF.

The chain uses TRBV28 and TRBJ1-5; no firm D call. The V gene's germline CDR1 is MDHEN and CDR2 SYDVKM. The CDR3 has 12 residues. Trimming pared 7 bases from V and 4 bases from J, leaving 8 bases between. CDR3 DNA sequence: TGTGCCAGCACCGACGTAAATCAGCCCCAGCATTTT. It codes for CASTDVNQPQHF.

This clonotype was counted many times. The CDR3 loop reads CASRITGNTIYF. The CDR3 DNA reads TGTGCCAGCAGGATAACTGGAAACACCATATATTTT. The chain uses TRBV7-2 and TRBJ1-3, with D unclear. Germline V gives CDR1 SGHTA, CDR2 FQGNSA. This CDR3 is built from 12 residues. V shed 6 bases and J shed 2 bases, with 5 bases lying between them.

This clonotype was seen ten or more times. J is TRBJ2-5 and V is TRBV5-6; no definite D call. The germline V gene encodes CDR1 SGHDT and CDR2 YYEEEE. CDR3 size: 13 residues. Trimming took 4 bases from V and 1 from J, leaving 8 bases between them. The CDR3 is CASSRLSQETQYF. CDR3 coding DNA: TGTGCCAGCAGCCGACTGAGCCAAGAGACCCAGTACTTC.

This chain joins TRBV7-3 and TRBJ2-3; TRBD1 agrees at 9 bases. V shed 5 bases and J 7 bases; nucleotides not matched to a gene: 10. The germline CDR1 and CDR2 sequences are SGHTA and FQGTGA. The CDR3 contains 15 residues. CDR3 DNA: TGTGCCAGCAGCCAGGCCTGGGACAGGGAAAATACGCAGTATTTT. Translation: CASSQAWDRENTQYF.

This clonotype was seen more than once but under ten times. The chain carries TRBV5-1 and TRBJ1-1, with D unclear. Germline V gene lookup returns CDR1 SGHRS and CDR2 YFSETQ. The CDR3 sequence is 13 residues long. Trimming cost V 9 bases and J 2 bases, with 14 bases left between them. CDR3 sequence (DNA): TGCGCCAATATTACAGCTGTCAACACTGAAGCTTTCTTT. Protein product: CANITAVNTEAFF.

CDR3 protein: CASSQDRLRRSETQYF. Here the CDR3 DNA reads TGTGCCAGCAGCCAAGATCGTCTCAGGAGGTCCGAGACCCAGTACTTC. The V and J genes are TRBV14 and TRBJ2-5; maybe TRBD2 (5 bases). CDR1 is SGHDN, CDR2 FVKESK, per germline. This CDR3 comprises 16 residues. V shed 0 bases and J shed 5 bases, with 16 bases lying between them.

The rearrangement joins TRBV6-6 to TRBJ1-4, with 7 bases aligning to TRBD1. Germline lookup yields CDR1 MNHNY and CDR2 SVGAGI (reference sequence). Unmatched junction bases numbered 2, after V lost 5 bases and J lost 2 bases. The CDR3 extends over 14 amino acids. The DNA of the CDR3 is TGTGCCAGCAGTCCGACAGGGACTAATGAAAAACTGTTTTTT. The encoded protein is CASSPTGTNEKLFF.

This clonotype turned up a few times. The V gene is TRBV4-3, the J gene TRBJ2-4, with 9 bases matching TRBD1. This CDR3 is built from 15 residues. The trim removed 4 bases at V and 6 bases at J, leaving 7 bases unmatched. Looked up from germline, CDR1 is LGHNA and CDR2 is YSLEER. CDR3 sequence: CASSLTGQGRNIQYF. As DNA, the CDR3 is TGCGCCAGCAGCCTTACTGGACAGGGGAGAAACATTCAGTACTTC.

This clonotype was seen at least ten times. CDR3 sequence (DNA): TGCGCCAGCAGCCCAACCACAGGGGGCGGTGGCTACACCTTC. It is translated as CASSPTTGGGGYTF. The chain links TRBV5-1 to TRBJ1-2, with TRBD1 matching 9 bases. The CDR3 loop spans 14 amino acids. From germline, CDR1 is SGHRS and CDR2 YFSETQ. V lost 4 bases, J lost 7 bases, and 8 bases stayed unmatched.

This clonotype was counted at least ten times. This chain uses TRBV7-2 with TRBJ1-4; D perhaps matches TRBD1 (6 bases). This CDR3 region has 15 residues. V lost 5 bases and J 8 bases, leaving 18 bases between the germline ends. Germline V gene lookup returns CDR1 SGHTA and CDR2 FQGNSA. The CDR3 coding sequence is TGTGCCAGCAGCCCCACGGGGGCGGTCGGAGAAAAACTGTTTTTT. Its protein is CASSPTGAVGEKLFF.

In its sample, this clonotype was seen a few times. The rearrangement uses TRBV28 and TRBJ2-5; 7 bases fit TRBD2. This CDR3 contains 14 residues. The germline V gene has CDR1 MDHEN and CDR2 SYDVKM. Unmatched junction bases numbered 4, after V lost 5 bases and J lost 1 base. The CDR3 bases are TGTGCCAGCAGTGTCCGGACTAGCCAAGAGACCCAGTACTTC. Translation gives CASSVRTSQETQYF. The full variable domain, with the rest looked up from reference TRBV28 and TRBJ2-5, is DVKVTQSSRYLVKRTGEKVFLECVQDMDHENMFWYRQDPGLGLRLIYFSYDVKMKEKGDIPEGYSVSREKKERFSLILESASTNQTSMYLCASSVRTSQETQYFGPGTRLLVL.

This clonotype was found many times. The rearrangement joins TRBV20-1 to TRBJ1-2; 9 bases agree with TRBD1. Germline assignment: CDR1 DFQATT and CDR2 SNEGSKA (reference sequence). V gave up 6 bases and J gave up 4 bases; unmatched junction bases: 6. This CDR3 contains 13 residues. The CDR3 sequence is CSAEDRGTYGYTF. CDR3 in DNA: TGCAGTGCAGAAGACAGGGGGACCTATGGCTACACCTTC.

This clonotype was seen a handful of times. The chain has TRBV19 and TRBJ2-7; 11 bases agree with TRBD1. This CDR3 is built from 15 residues. Germline V gene sequence: CDR1 LNHDA, CDR2 SQIVND (reference sequence). The J segment lost 9 bases and the V segment lost 6 bases, leaving 13 bases of the junction unmatched. The CDR3 spells CASRPAGTGGLRQYF. Here the CDR3 DNA reads TGTGCCAGTAGACCCGCCGGGACAGGGGGTTTAAGGCAGTACTTC.

This clonotype appeared a few times. The CDR3 DNA follows: TGTGCCAGCAGCGGACGGGAAGCTTTCTTT. Its translation: CASSGREAFF. V is TRBV28 and J is TRBJ1-1; D gene uncertain. The V and J ends lost 6 bases and 8 bases respectively, with 7 bases between them. Germline CDR1 MDHEN, CDR2 SYDVKM. The CDR3 is 10 amino acids. Supplemented by reference TRBV28 and TRBJ1-1, the full variable domain reads DVKVTQSSRYLVKRTGEKVFLECVQDMDHENMFWYRQDPGLGLRLIYFSYDVKMKEKGDIPEGYSVSREKKERFSLILESASTNQTSMYLCASSGREAFFGQGTRLTVV.